Presented here are 2 T cell receptor beta chains from one specimen sequenced in a study of T cell responses to AZD1222 COVID-19 vaccine (dated by TCRdb to the early 2020s). In light of the paper, this sample's time point label describes: baseline before first vaccination. Read against the paper, the sample's treatment or condition label means: meningococcal conjugate vaccine given as trial control. The library was obtained by the immunoSEQ multiplex PCR assay. TCRdb retrieved this table from immuneACCESS and kept in-frame rearrangements only. Not all clones are present; in checked studies, unresolved V genes account for under half, and no reason is known for the remainder. This sample comprises 100,000 to 150,000 clones, roughly 90% of them detected only once. The ten largest clones represent around 10% of the sample. The starting material was peripheral blood, obtained on day 0 of MenACWY control vaccination. All receptors derive from an adult in good health.

The chain has TRBV11-2 and TRBJ1-1; tentative D call: TRBD1 (6 bases). Per the germline V gene, CDR1 is SGHAT and CDR2 is FQNNGV. CDR3 length: 14 amino acids. The V end lost 5 bases, the J end lost 4 bases, and 14 bases lay between the germline ends. CDR3 protein: CASSQGRGATEAFF. Written as DNA, the CDR3 is TGTGCCAGCAGCCAAGGCCGGGGGGCCACTGAAGCTTTCTTT.

CDR3 sequence (DNA): TGTGCCAGCAGACTTGGGGCCAACGTCCTGACTTTC. It encodes CASRLGANVLTF. The genes are TRBV6-5 and TRBJ2-6; D unclear. The germline gives CDR1 MNHEY, CDR2 SVGAGI. V lost 6 bases and J 3 bases, leaving 3 bases between the germline ends. The CDR3 contains 12 residues.